These 23 T cell receptor beta chains originate from one sample sequenced in a study of cytomegalovirus exposure and HLA in healthy donors. Sequenced by immunoSEQ multiplex PCR; TCRdb stores in-frame clones only, minus some. The sample carries 150,000 to 200,000 clones, roughly 83% recorded once. The specimen was PBMCs. All receptors derive from a man aged 30-40 years in good health and CMV-seropositive.

The V gene is TRBV29-1, the J gene TRBJ2-3; 7 bases are a match to TRBD2. V lost 7 bases and J lost 2; bases outside the gene matches: 9. Germline lookup yields CDR1 SQVTM and CDR2 ANQGSEA. The CDR3 is made up of 14 amino acids. The chain's CDR3 is CSGELGGTTDTQYF. The CDR3 coding sequence is TGCAGCGGGGAGTTGGGGGGGACCACAGATACGCAGTATTTT.

The CDR3, as DNA: TGTGCCAGCAGCTCTGGACTAGCGGGGGGAGAACTCGGCACAGATACGCAGTATTTT. Its translation: CASSSGLAGGELGTDTQYF. This rearrangement joins TRBV13 to TRBJ2-3; 14 bases map to TRBD2. The CDR3 runs to 19 residues. Germline V lookup: CDR1 PRHDT, CDR2 FYEKMQ (reference sequence). V shed 4 bases and J 1 base; nucleotides not matched to a gene: 10.

This rearrangement joins TRBV20-1 to TRBJ2-7; D gene ambiguous. Germline loops: CDR1 DFQATT, CDR2 SNEGSKA (reference sequence). Trimming took off 8 bases at V and 5 bases at J, with 10 bases between the two ends. This CDR3 is built from 10 residues. The CDR3 loop is CSPRLHEQYF. As DNA, the CDR3 is TGCAGTCCCAGGTTGCACGAGCAGTACTTC.

This clone was counted a single time. The V and J genes are TRBV2 and TRBJ2-5; unclear D gene. The CDR3 is 12 amino acids. The germline CDR1 and CDR2 sequences are SNHLY and FYNNEI. With 1 base removed from V and 9 bases from J, the gap between germline ends came to 9 bases. The CDR3 sequence is CASSEVSPAQYF. As DNA, the CDR3 is TGTGCCAGCAGTGAAGTCTCCCCGGCCCAGTACTTC.

The CDR3 loop reads CASSLTGGGSLETQYF. In nucleotides, the CDR3 is TGTGCCAGCAGCTTAACCGGGGGCGGGAGTTTAGAGACCCAGTACTTC. V and J are TRBV11-2 and TRBJ2-5, with D maybe TRBD2 (7 bases). Trimming removed 2 bases at V and 4 bases at J, with 17 bases between. The germline V gene encodes CDR1 SGHAT and CDR2 FQNNGV. The CDR3 length is 16 residues.

This clone came up many times. The chain's CDR3 is CASSRRGGSETQYF. CDR3 DNA: TGCGCCAGCAGCCGGCGGGGAGGGTCAGAGACCCAGTACTTC. The chain employs TRBV5-1 and TRBJ2-5; 7 bases fit TRBD2. Looked up from germline, CDR1 is SGHRS and CDR2 is YFSETQ. The length of the CDR3 is 14 residues. J gave up 4 bases and V 4 bases, and 7 bases lay outside the gene matches.

This clone was detected once. The chain joins TRBV6-6 to TRBJ2-7; 13 nucleotides align to TRBD2. V trimming: 6 bases; J trimming: 5 bases; junction bases outside the gene matches: 4. Germline CDR1 and CDR2: MNHNY and SVGAGI (reference sequence). The CDR3 has 14 amino acids. The CDR3 DNA sequence: TGTGCCAGCAGCGCAGGACTAGCGGGAGACGAGCAGTACTTC. Its translation is CASSAGLAGDEQYF.

V and J are TRBV4-1 and TRBJ2-5; D is ambiguous. Looked up from germline, CDR1 is MGHRA and CDR2 is YSYEKL. With 1 base removed from V and 5 bases from J, the gap between germline ends came to 14 bases. This CDR3 is built from 15 residues. The CDR3 reads CASSQAGGNLETQYF. CDR3 nucleotide sequence: TGCGCCAGCAGCCAAGCCGGTGGTAACCTGGAGACCCAGTACTTC.

The rearrangement joins TRBV28 to TRBJ2-3; D may be TRBD1 (5 bases). Per germline, CDR1 MDHEN and CDR2 SYDVKM. V dropped 3 bases and J dropped 0 bases, with 10 bases sitting between them. CDR3 length: 15 residues. CDR3 loop: CASSFDRPSTDTQYF. The CDR3 DNA is TGTGCCAGCAGTTTCGACAGACCTAGCACAGATACGCAGTATTTT.

The chain carries TRBV6-5 and TRBJ1-2; D unclear. Trimming left V 2 bases short and J 5 bases short, with 12 bases between. The CDR3 has 14 amino acids. Per germline, CDR1 MNHEY and CDR2 SVGAGI. CDR3 DNA sequence: TGTGCCAGCAGTTACACCCACGGTAGATATGGCTACACCTTC. Amino acids: CASSYTHGRYGYTF.

This clone came up a few times. V gene TRBV5-1 combines with J gene TRBJ2-7; D may be TRBD1 (5 bases). The CDR3 covers 12 residues. CDR1 and CDR2 from the germline V gene are SGHRS and YFSETQ. The V gene lost 0 bases and the J gene lost 4 bases, with 5 bases spanning the gap. The CDR3 spells CASSLDRYEQYF. The CDR3 region has the DNA TGCGCCAGCAGCTTGGACAGGTACGAGCAGTACTTC.

The chain couples TRBV5-1 to TRBJ2-7, with TRBD1 identical over 10 bases. The V gene's germline CDR1 is SGHRS and CDR2 YFSETQ. Trimming removed 4 bases from V and 1 base from J; junction bases left unmatched: 5. The CDR3 is made up of 15 amino acids. The CDR3 loop reads CASSRDRGYSYEQYF. The DNA for the CDR3 is TGCGCCAGCAGCCGGGACAGGGGTTATTCCTACGAGCAGTACTTC.

This clone was recorded once. The gene calls are TRBV4-1 and TRBJ1-5; the match to TRBD1 covers 11 bases. Germline V gene sequence: CDR1 MGHRA, CDR2 YSYEKL. V lost 5 bases and J lost 7; bases outside the gene matches: 16. CDR3 length: 18 amino acids. The CDR3 DNA reads as TGCGCCAGCAGCTTACAGGCAAGGACAGGGGGCGCGGGACAGCCCCAGCATTTT. It is translated as CASSLQARTGGAGQPQHF.

The rearrangement uses TRBV2 and TRBJ2-1, with D maybe TRBD1 (6 bases). Deletions cut 4 bases from V and 16 bases from J, with 14 bases between. The CDR3 contains 11 residues. Germline CDR1 reads SNHLY; CDR2 reads FYNNEI. As DNA, the CDR3 is TGTGCCAGCAGTGGGGACACCTCGAACTTCTTC. The encoded protein is CASSGDTSNFF.

This chain connects TRBV7-8 to TRBJ2-5; 8 nucleotides line up with TRBD1. Germline assignment: CDR1 SGHVS and CDR2 FQNEAQ. The CDR3 is made up of 15 amino acids. Germline trimming cut 1 base from V and 5 bases from J; bases unmatched to any gene: 6. The DNA for the CDR3 is TGTGCCAGCAGCTTAGGGGCAGGGGGCTATGAGACCCAGTACTTC. Its protein is CASSLGAGGYETQYF. Full variable domain (outside the CDR3, taken from reference TRBV7-8 and TRBJ2-5): GAGVSQSPRYKVAKRGQDVALRCDPISGHVSLFWYQQALGQGPEFLTYFQNEAQLDKSGLPSDRFFAERPEGSVSTLKIQRTQQEDSAVYLCASSLGAGGYETQYFGPGTRLLVL.

The CDR3 protein is CASSQGVSGPYEQYF. CDR3 nucleotide sequence: TGTGCCAGCAGCCAAGGCGTTAGCGGTCCCTACGAGCAGTACTTC. The V and J genes are TRBV4-2 and TRBJ2-7, with a weak D call TRBD2 (6 bases). Germline values: CDR1 LGHNA, CDR2 YNFKEQ. V lost 1 base and J lost 2, with 12 bases in between. This CDR3 region has 15 residues.

The gene calls are TRBV19 and TRBJ1-3; 8 bases are a match to TRBD1. Looked up from germline, CDR1 is LNHDA and CDR2 is SQIVND (reference sequence). The CDR3 extends over 18 amino acids. Losses at the gene ends were 6 bases for V and 7 bases for J; bases not matched to a gene: 20. Here the CDR3 reads CASSPFPGQVGRGNTIYF. CDR3 nucleotide sequence: TGTGCCAGTAGCCCCTTTCCGGGACAGGTTGGCCGGGGGAACACCATATATTTT.

In its sample, this clone was seen once. The V and J genes are TRBV30 and TRBJ2-2; a weak D match, TRBD2 (5 bases). Germline values: CDR1 GTSNPN, CDR2 SVGIG (reference sequence). The length of the CDR3 is 13 residues. Trimming took 0 bases from V and 6 from J, leaving 8 bases between them. The CDR3 DNA is TGTGCCTGGAGTGTCCGGGAACCCGGGGAGCTGTTTTTT. Its translation: CAWSVREPGELFF.

The rearrangement uses TRBV5-4 and TRBJ2-1, with 13 bases aligning to TRBD2. Trimming at V came to 3 bases and at J to 1 base, leaving 4 bases not matched to a gene. The CDR3 contains 17 residues. CDR1 SGHNT and CDR2 YYREEE come from the germline V gene (reference sequence). The CDR3 loop reads CASSSATSGRSYNEQFF. CDR3 nucleotides: TGTGCCAGCAGCTCAGCGACTAGCGGGAGGTCCTACAATGAGCAGTTCTTC.

The genes are TRBV30 and TRBJ2-1; a possible D gene is TRBD1 (6 bases). Trimming pared 5 bases from V and 8 bases from J, leaving 10 bases between. The CDR3 is made up of 11 amino acids. Germline V gene sequence: CDR1 GTSNPN, CDR2 SVGIG (reference sequence). The CDR3 reads CAWLQGHEQFF. The CDR3 DNA reads TGTGCCTGGCTACAGGGCCATGAGCAGTTCTTC. The whole variable domain, remainder taken from reference TRBV30 and TRBJ2-1, is SQTIHQWPATLVQPVGSPLSLECTVEGTSNPNLYWYRQAAGRGLQLLFYSVGIGQISSEVPQNLSASRPQDRQFILSSKKLLLSDSGFYLCAWLQGHEQFFGPGTRLTVL.

The chain has TRBV30 and TRBJ1-1, with no clear D. CDR1 GTSNPN and CDR2 SVGIG come from the germline V gene (reference sequence). The CDR3 spans 12 residues. Between the trimmed V and J ends, which lost 8 bases and 0 bases, there was a span of 10 bases. The CDR3 sequence: CANSYLNTEAFF. CDR3 DNA sequence: TGTGCCAATTCTTACTTGAACACTGAAGCTTTCTTT.

This clone was seen more than once but under ten times. The rearrangement joins TRBV9 to TRBJ1-4; D not certain. Trimming took off 0 bases at V and 3 bases at J, with 6 bases between the two ends. The CDR3 contains 14 residues. Germline assignment: CDR1 SGDLS and CDR2 YYNGEE. The CDR3 region has the DNA TGTGCCAGCAGCGTAGATGGAGCTAATGAAAAACTGTTTTTT. Translated, it gives CASSVDGANEKLFF.

This chain connects TRBV9 to TRBJ2-7; TRBD1 agrees at 7 bases. Germline V gene data show CDR1 as SGDLS and CDR2 as YYNGEE. The CDR3 length is 16 residues. After removal of 0 bases from V and 4 bases from J, the junction contained 10 bases not matched to a gene. The CDR3 sequence: CASSVDGQGVGYEQYF. The CDR3, as DNA: TGTGCCAGCAGCGTAGACGGTCAGGGGGTGGGATACGAGCAGTACTTC.